This entry describes one T cell receptor beta chain. Its target antigen remains unknown. No base-level quality is on record; no much larger clone is a single base apart. The immunoSEQ Assay, a bias-controlled multiplex PCR, was used to amplify TCRbeta CDR3 regions from genomic DNA. The paper's processing steps were these. The number of nucleated cells in each sample was estimated from the amplification of reference gene primers within the assay. To quantify the absolute abundance of each unique TCRbeta CDR3 rearrangement, sequence reads were collapsed and filtered. For each sample, productive Simpson clonality was calculated as the square root of Simpson's diversity index over productive rearrangements. Not all clones reach the TCRdb copy of this immuneACCESS table, which keeps in-frame sequences only. Checked studies attribute under half of the gap to unresolved V genes and leave the rest unexplained. The DNA was the basis for D and trimming; V, J and clone size are from that table. This sample lists around 91,000 clones; approximately 85% were detected once. In total, the top ten clones hold roughly 12% of the sample.

These data belong to a study of blood T cell repertoires in COVID-19 (dated by TCRdb to 2020 to 2021). Study-level background: The collaborator samples originated in the United States, Italy and Spain and spanned the acute and convalescent phases of COVID-19. The material from the prospective study consisted of cDNA or gDNA derived from T cells, B-cell-depleted T cells, or PBMCs. Deeply sampled blood TCRbeta repertoires from subjects exposed to, actively infected with, or recovered from COVID-19 were included in the dataset. The repertoires were released in a freely available public database meant as a resource for research on the immune response to SARS-CoV-2. The samples were drawn from the first 160 participants of the ongoing ImmuneRACE study and from 950 to 1,500 subjects provided by 6 global collaborators. A de-identified subject ID, COVID-19 status, age in years and sex were almost always included in the sample metadata. HLA class I and class II types, where available, came from metadata supplied by the sample provider rather than from assay-based typing.

General study outcomes and caveats: The amount of clinical and demographic metadata varied by source and participant and was provided uncurated.

Taken from cysteine to phenylalanine, the CDR3 has 15 residues. Only the CDR3 DNA stays, 45 bases, in frame from base 1. CDR1 and CDR2 were assigned from the germline V gene (reference sequence) as DFQATT and SNEGSKA. After removal of 3 bases from V and 4 bases from J, the junction retains 9 bases not matched to a gene. Each collaborating institution followed its own protocols to collect whole blood in K2EDTA tubes. For TCRbeta analysis, collaborator samples were shipped as frozen whole blood, as isolated PBMCs, or as DNA extracted from either sample type. This receptor was taken from a human donor in a cohort sampled during active COVID-19. Rearrangement joined TRBV20-1 to TRBJ1-2, and 9 bases in between align with TRBD1. The sequenced material came from peripheral blood. CDR3 loop: CSASERQGGAYGYTF. The sequence in DNA is TGCAGTGCTAGTGAGCGACAGGGGGGGGCCTATGGCTACACCTTC.